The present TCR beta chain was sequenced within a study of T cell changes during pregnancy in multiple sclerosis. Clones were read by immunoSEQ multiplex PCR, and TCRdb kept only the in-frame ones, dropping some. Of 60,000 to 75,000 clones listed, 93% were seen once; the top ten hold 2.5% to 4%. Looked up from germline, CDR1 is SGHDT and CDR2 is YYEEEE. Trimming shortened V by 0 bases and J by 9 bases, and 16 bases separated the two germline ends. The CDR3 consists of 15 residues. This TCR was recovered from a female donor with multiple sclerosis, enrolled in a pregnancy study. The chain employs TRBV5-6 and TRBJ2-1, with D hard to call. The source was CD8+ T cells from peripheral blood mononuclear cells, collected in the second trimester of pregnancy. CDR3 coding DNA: TGTGCCAGCAGCTTGGCCCGAGAGGCGCGCCGTGAGCAGTTCTTC. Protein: CASSLAREARREQFF.